Shown below are 25 T cell receptor beta chains from a single sample sequenced in a study of T cell responses to AZD1222 COVID-19 vaccine. Some clones are missing from TCRdb's copy, which holds only in-frame ones; the method was immunoSEQ multiplex PCR. The sample yields 35,000 to 45,000 clones, over 60% seen once. The sequences come from peripheral blood, collected on day 0 of AZD1222 vaccination. These receptors originate from an adult in good health.

The chain uses TRBV7-9 and TRBJ2-5, with D tentatively TRBD1 or TRBD2 (5 bases each). The CDR3 runs 14 residues. Trimming stripped 2 bases from V and 2 bases from J, with 9 bases between. Per the germline V gene, CDR1 is SEHNR and CDR2 is FQNEAQ (reference sequence). CDR3 residues: CASSLPGPQETQYF. DNA for the CDR3: TGTGCCAGCAGCTTACCGGGGCCTCAAGAGACCCAGTACTTC.

V and J are TRBV5-6 and TRBJ1-2; D possibly corresponds to TRBD1 (5 bases). Per the germline V gene, CDR1 is SGHDT and CDR2 is YYEEEE. The V and J ends lost 4 bases and 2 bases respectively, with 9 bases between them. The CDR3 is 13 residues long. CDR3 DNA sequence: TGTGCCAGCAGCCTGGAGGGGAACTATGGCTACACCTTC. This gives the protein CASSLEGNYGYTF.

The chain carries TRBV11-1 and TRBJ1-1; TRBD1 aligns across 8 bases. Per germline, CDR1 SGHAT and CDR2 FQDESV (reference sequence). This CDR3 has 15 residues. The J segment lost 5 bases and the V segment lost 2 bases, leaving 7 bases of the junction unmatched. CDR3 sequence reads: CASSLLAGGWTEAFF. CDR3 in DNA: TGTGCCAGCAGCTTACTCGCAGGGGGCTGGACTGAAGCTTTCTTT.

J is TRBJ1-1 and V is TRBV6-5; D is uncertain. There are 16 residues in the CDR3. Per the germline V gene, CDR1 is MNHEY and CDR2 is SVGAGI. Trimming took 2 bases from V and 0 from J, leaving 13 bases between them. The CDR3 reads CASSYTAFPMNTEAFF. The CDR3 region has the DNA TGTGCCAGCAGTTACACAGCCTTCCCTATGAACACTGAAGCTTTCTTT.

V usage is TRBV10-2 and J usage is TRBJ2-2; 8 bases line up with TRBD2. This CDR3 spans 14 amino acids. Germline lookup yields CDR1 WSHSY and CDR2 SAAADI. The V and J ends lost 4 bases and 6 bases, in that order; junction bases with no gene match: 4. The CDR3, as DNA: TGCGCCAGCAGTGCCGGTAGCGGGGCCGGGGAGCTGTTTTTT. Its translation: CASSAGSGAGELFF.

This chain links TRBV5-1 with TRBJ2-7; D uncertain. Trimming took 5 bases from V and 4 from J, leaving 19 bases between them. The CDR3 consists of 15 residues. CDR1 SGHRS and CDR2 YFSETQ come from the germline V gene. CDR3 coding DNA: TGCGCCAGCAGGACTTCATCACAAAATCCATACGAGCAGTACTTC. Translation gives CASRTSSQNPYEQYF. Supplemented by reference TRBV5-1 and TRBJ2-7, the full variable domain reads KAGVTQTPRYLIKTRGQQVTLSCSPISGHRSVSWYQQTPGQGLQFLFEYFSETQRNKGNFPGRFSGRQFSNSRSEMNVSTLELGDSALYLCASRTSSQNPYEQYFGPGTRLTVT.

This chain links TRBV10-3 with TRBJ1-4, with a weak D call TRBD1 (5 bases). The V gene's germline CDR1 is ENHRY and CDR2 SYGVKD. The CDR3 has 13 residues. Deletions cut 10 bases from V and 7 bases from J, with 16 bases between. CDR3 amino acids: CATNGGEGEKLFF. In DNA, the CDR3 is TGTGCCACCAATGGAGGGGAGGGTGAAAAACTGTTTTTT.

The CDR3, as DNA: TGTGCCAGCAGCCAACGGGGACGGAACACCATATATTTT. It yields the protein CASSQRGRNTIYF. The chain carries TRBV16 and TRBJ1-3; tentative D call: TRBD1 (5 bases). Trimming took off 2 bases at V and 7 bases at J, with 9 bases between the two ends. The germline CDR1 and CDR2 sequences are KGHSY and FQNENV. The CDR3 has 13 residues.

CDR3 protein: CASSLDWTEQFF. The CDR3 coding sequence is TGTGCCAGCAGCTTGGATTGGACTGAGCAGTTCTTC. The V gene is TRBV5-4, the J gene TRBJ2-1; D uncertain. V gave up 0 bases and J gave up 9 bases, with 7 bases separating them. CDR1 and CDR2 (germline): SGHNT, YYREEE (reference sequence). The CDR3 extends over 12 amino acids. Full variable domain (remainder filled in from reference TRBV5-4 and TRBJ2-1): ETGVTQSPTHLIKTRGQQVTLRCSSQSGHNTVSWYQQALGQGPQFIFQYYREEENGRGNFPPRFSGLQFPNYSSELNVNALELDDSALYLCASSLDWTEQFFGPGTRLTVL.

The chain employs TRBV6-6 and TRBJ2-5, with D maybe TRBD2 (6 bases). The CDR3 consists of 13 residues. Looked up from germline, CDR1 is MNHNY and CDR2 is SVGAGI (reference sequence). V shed 6 bases and J shed 1 base, with 9 bases lying between them. CDR3 in amino acids: CASSRGIQETQYF. In nucleotides, the CDR3 is TGTGCCAGCAGCCGGGGGATCCAAGAGACCCAGTACTTC.

The chain has TRBV5-4 and TRBJ2-5, with TRBD1 identical over 10 bases. Germline-derived CDR1 and CDR2 are SGHNT and YYREEE (reference sequence). J lost 1 base, V lost 3 bases, and 3 bases had no gene match. CDR3 size: 15 residues. The CDR3 DNA reads as TGTGCCAGCAGCTGGGGACAGGGGATCCAAGAGACCCAGTACTTC. Its translation: CASSWGQGIQETQYF.

The chain carries TRBV4-1 and TRBJ1-6, with D perhaps matching TRBD1 (5 bases). The length of the CDR3 is 13 residues. Trimming shortened V by 0 bases and J by 11 bases, and 8 bases separated the two germline ends. The germline V gene encodes CDR1 MGHRA and CDR2 YSYEKL. The CDR3 coding sequence is TGCGCCAGCAGCCAAGAGCGGGGCGCACCCCTCCACTTT. Translated: CASSQERGAPLHF.

The V call is TRBV7-9, the J call TRBJ2-1; no clear D. The V end was cut by 6 bases, the J end by 1 base, with 22 bases between. Germline loops: CDR1 SEHNR, CDR2 FQNEAQ (reference sequence). The CDR3 is 18 residues long. The CDR3 region is CASRPPGPETGSYNEQFF. The CDR3 nucleotides read TGTGCCAGCAGACCTCCGGGCCCCGAGACCGGGTCCTACAATGAGCAGTTCTTC.

The CDR3 DNA reads TGTGCCAGCAGTCCTCGACCATCCTCGGGACAGTTCGAGCAGTACTTC. This sequence encodes CASSPRPSSGQFEQYF. The chain links TRBV27 to TRBJ2-7; 7 nucleotides align to TRBD1. The V gene end was trimmed by 5 bases and the J gene end by 6 bases; junction bases not matched to a gene: 16. From germline, CDR1 is MNHEY and CDR2 SMNVEV (reference sequence). The length of the CDR3 is 16 residues.

The chain links TRBV18 to TRBJ1-1; weak D call: TRBD1 (6 bases). This CDR3 is 14 amino acids long. CDR1 is KGHSH, CDR2 LQKENI, per germline. Trimming took 6 bases from V and 3 from J, leaving 14 bases between them. Written as DNA, the CDR3 is TGTGCCAGCTCTCACGACAGGTCGGACACTGAAGCTTTCTTT. Translation: CASSHDRSDTEAFF. Full variable domain (rest looked up from reference TRBV18 and TRBJ1-1): NAGVMQNPRHLVRRRGQEARLRCSPMKGHSHVYWYRQLPEEGLKFMVYLQKENIIDESGMPKERFSAEFPKEGPSILRIQQVVRGDSAAYFCASSHDRSDTEAFFGQGTRLTVV.

The gene calls are TRBV28 and TRBJ1-1, with D hard to call. Germline CDR1 reads MDHEN; CDR2 reads SYDVKM. V was clipped by 3 bases and J by 2 bases, with 10 bases between them. CDR3 length equals 14 residues. The CDR3 protein is CASSLSALNTEAFF. The CDR3 DNA reads TGTGCCAGCAGTTTGTCAGCCCTAAACACTGAAGCTTTCTTT.

The V gene is TRBV5-1, the J gene TRBJ1-4; D is uncertain. Germline CDR1 and CDR2: SGHRS and YFSETQ. The CDR3 spans 15 residues. Trimming pared 0 bases from V and 3 bases from J, leaving 9 bases between. CDR3 protein: CASSLEVAANEKLFF. CDR3 sequence (DNA): TGCGCCAGCAGCTTGGAGGTGGCGGCTAATGAAAAACTGTTTTTT.

This sequence joins TRBV2 and TRBJ1-1; 7 positions agree with TRBD1. The CDR3 consists of 16 residues. The V gene's germline CDR1 is SNHLY and CDR2 FYNNEI. V trimming: 3 bases; J trimming: 2 bases; junction bases outside the gene matches: 9. CDR3 in DNA: TGTGCCAGCAGTGATTACGAGGACAGGTTCAACACTGAAGCTTTCTTT. This translates into CASSDYEDRFNTEAFF.

The chain combines TRBV7-9 with TRBJ2-5; D might be TRBD1 (5 bases). From germline, CDR1 is SEHNR and CDR2 FQNEAQ (reference sequence). The CDR3 is 13 residues long. The V end was cut by 2 bases, the J end by 7 bases, with 11 bases between. CDR3 sequence reads: CASSLSGQGTQYF. The CDR3 bases are TGTGCCAGCAGCTTATCCGGGCAGGGGACCCAGTACTTC.

The rearrangement uses TRBV5-1 and TRBJ1-3, with D hard to call. From germline, CDR1 is SGHRS and CDR2 YFSETQ. The CDR3 runs to 15 residues. With 0 bases removed from V and 0 bases from J, the gap between germline ends came to 7 bases. CDR3 nucleotides: TGCGCCAGCAGCTTGGTCCCGGACTCTGGAAACACCATATATTTT. Protein product: CASSLVPDSGNTIYF.

This clone occurred once. The genes are TRBV20-1 and TRBJ2-5, with D possibly TRBD1 on 5 matching bases. Germline V gene lookup returns CDR1 DFQATT and CDR2 SNEGSKA (reference sequence). The CDR3 sequence is 11 residues long. V gave up 6 bases and J gave up 5 bases, with 10 bases separating them. In DNA, the CDR3 is TGCAGTGCGCCTCCAGGGGAGACCCAGTACTTC. It translates to CSAPPGETQYF.

The V and J genes are TRBV6-6 and TRBJ2-2; 8 bases line up with TRBD1. With V trimmed by 6 bases and J by 8 bases, 8 bases remained unmatched. There are 14 residues in the CDR3. CDR1 MNHNY and CDR2 SVGAGI come from the germline V gene (reference sequence). Here the CDR3 DNA reads TGTGCCAGCAGCTACAGGGGGTTTAGGGGGGAGCTGTTTTTT. Residues: CASSYRGFRGELFF.

The chain combines TRBV3-1 (or the pseudogene TRBV3-2) with TRBJ1-2; weak D call: TRBD1 (6 bases). CDR1 is LGHDT, CDR2 YNNKEL, per germline (reference sequence). The CDR3 has 12 amino acids. Trimming took off 3 bases at V and 7 bases at J, with 9 bases between the two ends. DNA for the CDR3: TGTGCCAGCAGCCATACAGGGTCTGGCTACACCTTC. This codes for CASSHTGSGYTF.

The rearrangement links TRBV5-4 to TRBJ2-1; 10 bases match TRBD2. The CDR3 totals 14 residues. The junction had 2 bases not matched to a gene; V was cut back by 3 bases and J by 5 bases. The germline gives CDR1 SGHNT, CDR2 YYREEE (reference sequence). CDR3 sequence (DNA): TGTGCCAGCAGCTCCGGACTAGCGGACAATGAGCAGTTCTTC. Translated: CASSSGLADNEQFF.

This clone was observed once. The chain employs TRBV6-5 and TRBJ2-2, with D maybe TRBD1 (5 bases). Germline loops: CDR1 MNHEY, CDR2 SVGAGI. This CDR3 region has 15 residues. Trimming left V 4 bases short and J 5 bases short, with 14 bases between. CDR3 nucleotide sequence: TGTGCCAGCAGTTCCGGGTCAGGGTATACCGGGGAGCTGTTTTTT. Its protein is CASSSGSGYTGELFF.